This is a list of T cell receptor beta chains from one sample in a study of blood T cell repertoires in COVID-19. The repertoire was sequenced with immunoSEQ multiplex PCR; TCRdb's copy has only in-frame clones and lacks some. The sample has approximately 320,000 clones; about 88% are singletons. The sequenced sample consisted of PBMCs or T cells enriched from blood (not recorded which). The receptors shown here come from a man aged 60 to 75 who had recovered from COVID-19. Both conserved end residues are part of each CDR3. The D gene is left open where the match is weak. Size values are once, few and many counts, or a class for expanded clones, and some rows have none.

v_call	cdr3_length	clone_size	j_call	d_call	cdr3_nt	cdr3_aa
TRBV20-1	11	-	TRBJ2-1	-	TGCAGTGCTCTTTTAGTGAGTGAGCAGTTCTTC	CSALLVSEQFF
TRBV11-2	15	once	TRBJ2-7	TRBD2	TGTGCCAGCAGCACCACTAGCGGGAGGGGTCACGAGCAGTACTTC	CASSTTSGRGHEQYF
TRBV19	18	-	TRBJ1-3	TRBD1	TGTGCCAGTAGTAGTTTGGGGACAGCCCATTTCTCTGGAAACACCATATATTTT	CASSSLGTAHFSGNTIYF
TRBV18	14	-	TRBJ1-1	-	TGTGCCAGCTCACCCGATCGGACTAACACTGAAGCTTTCTTT	CASSPDRTNTEAFF
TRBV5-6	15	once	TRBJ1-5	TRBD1	TGTGCCAGCAGCTTGCAGACAGGGGTAGTCCAGCCCCAGCATTTT	CASSLQTGVVQPQHF
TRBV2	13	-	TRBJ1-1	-	TGTGCCAGCAGTGGGGGGCGGAACACTGAAGCTTTCTTT	CASSGGRNTEAFF
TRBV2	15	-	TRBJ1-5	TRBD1	TGTGCCAGCAGTGGGGACAGGATTAGCAATCAGCCCCAGCATTTT	CASSGDRISNQPQHF
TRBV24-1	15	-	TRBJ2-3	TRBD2	TGTGCCACCAGTGATGGGACTAGCGGGAGGGATACGCAGTATTTT	CATSDGTSGRDTQYF
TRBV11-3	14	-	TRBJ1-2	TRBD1	TGTGCCAGCAGCCCTTGGACAGGGAGGGGAGGCTACACCTTC	CASSPWTGRGGYTF
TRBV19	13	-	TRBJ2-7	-	TGTGCCAGTAGCCGGGGGAACCTGGACGAGCAGTACTTC	CASSRGNLDEQYF
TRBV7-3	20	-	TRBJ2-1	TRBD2	TGTGCCAGCAGCTTAAATTTATTGAGGACTAGCGGGGTGAAATGGTATGAGCAGTTCTTC	CASSLNLLRTSGVKWYEQFF